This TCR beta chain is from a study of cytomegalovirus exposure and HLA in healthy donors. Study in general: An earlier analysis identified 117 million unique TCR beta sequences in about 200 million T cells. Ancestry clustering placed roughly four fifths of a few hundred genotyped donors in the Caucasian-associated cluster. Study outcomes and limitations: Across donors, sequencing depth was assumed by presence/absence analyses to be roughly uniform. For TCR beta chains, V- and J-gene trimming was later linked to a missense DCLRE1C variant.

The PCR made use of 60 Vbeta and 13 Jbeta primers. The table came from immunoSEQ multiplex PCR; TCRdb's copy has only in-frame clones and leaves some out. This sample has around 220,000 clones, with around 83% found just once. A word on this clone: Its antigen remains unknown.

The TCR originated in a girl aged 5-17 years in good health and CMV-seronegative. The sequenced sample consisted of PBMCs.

The CDR3 DNA follows: TGTGCCAGCAGCGTAACCGGGACAGGGCTAAAGACCCAGTACTTC. It specifies CASSVTGTGLKTQYF. The gene calls are TRBV9 and TRBJ2-5, with 9 bases identical to TRBD1. The CDR3 is 15 residues long. V shed 1 base, J shed 6 bases, and the junction held 7 bases outside the gene matches. From germline, CDR1 is SGDLS and CDR2 YYNGEE.